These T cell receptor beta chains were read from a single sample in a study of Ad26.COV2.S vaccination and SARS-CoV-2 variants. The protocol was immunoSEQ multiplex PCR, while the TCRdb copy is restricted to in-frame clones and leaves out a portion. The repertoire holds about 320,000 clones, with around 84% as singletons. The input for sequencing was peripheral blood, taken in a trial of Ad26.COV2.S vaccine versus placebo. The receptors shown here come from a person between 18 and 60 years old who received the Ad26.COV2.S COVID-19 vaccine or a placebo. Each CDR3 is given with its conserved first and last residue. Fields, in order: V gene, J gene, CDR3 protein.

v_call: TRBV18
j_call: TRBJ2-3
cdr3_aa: CASSPDSHGTQYF

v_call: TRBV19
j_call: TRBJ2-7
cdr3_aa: CASSIRGQSSYEQYF

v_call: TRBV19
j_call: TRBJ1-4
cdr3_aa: CASSSPGPQNEKLFF

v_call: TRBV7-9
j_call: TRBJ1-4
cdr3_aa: CASSPRGGQRVEKLFF

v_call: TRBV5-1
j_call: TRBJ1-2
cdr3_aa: CASSPGSGGAGYGYTF

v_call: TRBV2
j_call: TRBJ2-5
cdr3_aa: CASSGQGETQYF

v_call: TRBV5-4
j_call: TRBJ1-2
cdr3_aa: CASSHSQALSGYTF

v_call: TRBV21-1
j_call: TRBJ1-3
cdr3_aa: CASSTPGQVRSGNTIYF

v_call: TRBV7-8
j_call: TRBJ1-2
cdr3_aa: CATGDGGRVYGYTF

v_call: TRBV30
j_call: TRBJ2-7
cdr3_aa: CAWSVSWDRVYEQYF

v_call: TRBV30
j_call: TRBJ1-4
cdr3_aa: CAWSVTGGYTKLFF